The 27 T cell receptor beta chains listed next were all sequenced from one sample in a study of T cell repertoires in cytomegalovirus infection. One entry per CDR3 protein, called by TCRdb with MiXCR from the reads. The table has 480,000 or so distinct CDR3 sequences, around 11% seen once. Sequencing was performed on PBMCs. Receptor source: a human donor in good health (CMV status not recorded). Some clones in this sample may be carry-over from other donors' samples.

This clonotype was picked up many times. This chain's CDR3 is CASSFRLGENTEAFF. The CDR3 DNA follows: TGTGCCAGCAGTTTTAGATTGGGGGAAAACACTGAAGCTTTCTTT. The chain employs TRBV12-3 or TRBV12-4 and TRBJ1-1; D possibly corresponds to TRBD1 (5 bases). V was clipped by 3 bases and J by 2 bases, with 13 bases between them. There are 15 residues in the CDR3.

This clonotype has more than one count but fewer than ten. This chain connects TRBV29-1 to TRBJ1-2; D gene uncertain. Germline V gene sequence: CDR1 SQVTM, CDR2 ANQGSEA. Deletions cut 6 bases from V and 4 bases from J, with 12 bases between. The CDR3 runs to 12 residues. CDR3 bases: TGCAGCGTCGCCGGACGGTTCTATGGCTACACCTTC. Its translation: CSVAGRFYGYTF.

This clonotype was recorded a few times. The V and J genes are TRBV2 and TRBJ2-7; 9 bases line up with TRBD1. J was trimmed by 2 bases and V by 5 bases; bases with no gene match: 4. Germline CDR1 reads SNHLY; CDR2 reads FYNNEI. The CDR3 has 14 amino acids. Written as DNA, the CDR3 is TGTGCCAGCAGTAGACAGGGGGGGACCTACGAGCAGTACTTC. Translating gives CASSRQGGTYEQYF.

There are a few counts of this clonotype. This chain uses TRBV20-1 with TRBJ2-1, with 9 positions matching TRBD2. The germline CDR1 and CDR2 sequences are DFQATT and SNEGSKA (reference sequence). V lost 5 bases and J lost 8; bases outside the gene matches: 10. This CDR3 comprises 14 residues. The CDR3 region has the DNA TGCAGTGCTGGAGGGGGTAGCGGGAGAGATGAGCAGTTCTTC. Translation gives CSAGGGSGRDEQFF.

This clonotype was counted many times. The V call is TRBV2, the J call TRBJ2-7; 7 nucleotides agree with TRBD1. V trimming: 4 bases; J trimming: 2 bases; junction bases outside the gene matches: 2. CDR1 SNHLY and CDR2 FYNNEI come from the germline V gene. The CDR3 is 13 residues long. The CDR3 loop is CASSGQGTYEQYF. In DNA form, the CDR3 reads TGTGCCAGCAGTGGACAGGGAACCTACGAGCAGTACTTC. Combining the CDR3 with reference TRBV2 and TRBJ2-7 gives the whole variable domain EPEVTQTPSHQVTQMGQEVILRCVPISNHLYFYWYRQILGQKVEFLVSFYNNEISEKSEIFDDQFSVERPDGSNFTLKIRSTKLEDSAMYFCASSGQGTYEQYFGPGTRLTVT.

The chain combines TRBV12-5 with TRBJ1-1; 7 nucleotides match TRBD1. Germline V gene data show CDR1 as LGHNT and CDR2 as FRNRAP. CDR3 length equals 14 residues. The trim removed 2 bases at V and 5 bases at J, leaving 5 bases unmatched. CDR3 coding DNA: TGTGCTAGTGGTTTGCGCAGGGGGGGGACTGAAGCTTTCTTT. Encoded protein: CASGLRRGGTEAFF.

This clonotype was counted only a few times. This chain links TRBV6-1 with TRBJ1-2; no firm D call. CDR3 length: 13 amino acids. CDR1 and CDR2 (germline): MNHNS, SASEGT. V was pared by 3 bases and J by 2 bases, with 7 bases between. The CDR3: CASSESHNYGYTF. The DNA for the CDR3 is TGTGCCAGCAGTGAGAGCCACAACTATGGCTACACCTTC.

This clonotype was seen at least ten times. The J gene is TRBJ2-5, the V gene TRBV7-2, with 7 bases identical to TRBD2. CDR3 length: 14 amino acids. CDR1 is SGHTA and CDR2 is FQGNSA in the germline V gene. J lost 4 bases, V lost 3 bases, and 5 bases had no gene match. The CDR3 sequence: CASSFWEGLETQYF. CDR3 DNA sequence: TGTGCCAGCAGCTTTTGGGAGGGCTTAGAGACCCAGTACTTC.

A word on this clonotype: One base away lies a much larger clone, so this may be a sequencing read error. Lacking the conserved final phenylalanine or tryptophan, this CDR3 likely reflects a read error. The chain carries TRBV20-1 and TRBJ2-7; D uncertain. This CDR3 is built from 14 residues. Trimming took 3 bases from V and 3 from J, leaving 15 bases between them. The germline V gene has CDR1 DFQATT and CDR2 SNEGSKA (reference sequence). CDR3 nucleotide sequence: TGCAGTGCTAGGAATCCCGGGCCCCTCTACGAGCAGTACTCC. Its translation: CSARNPGPLYEQYS.

This clonotype was detected ten times or more. This chain joins TRBV7-3 and TRBJ2-3; D call uncertain. This CDR3 has 14 residues. Germline-derived CDR1 and CDR2 are SGHTA and FQGTGA. V was shortened by 2 bases and J by 2 bases, with 8 bases between the two germline ends. CDR3 sequence reads: CASSLGVDTDTQYF. CDR3 nucleotide sequence: TGTGCCAGCAGCTTAGGGGTAGACACAGATACGCAGTATTTT.

This clonotype has at least ten counts. V is TRBV19 and J is TRBJ1-1; D may be TRBD1 (6 bases). The CDR3 is 17 residues long. Trimming left V 3 bases short and J 0 bases short, with 17 bases between. CDR1 and CDR2 from the germline V gene are LNHDA and SQIVND (reference sequence). The CDR3 spells CASSIMGGAGVNTEAFF. The CDR3 region has the DNA TGTGCCAGTAGTATTATGGGGGGCGCGGGGGTGAACACTGAAGCTTTCTTT. The full variable domain, with the rest looked up from reference TRBV19 and TRBJ1-1, is DGGITQSPKYLFRKEGQNVTLSCEQNLNHDAMYWYRQDPGQGLRLIYYSQIVNDFQKGDIAEGYSVSREKKESFPLTVTSAQKNPTAFYLCASSIMGGAGVNTEAFFGQGTRLTVV.

The chain is built from TRBV7-2 and TRBJ2-7, with TRBD1 identical over 8 bases. The length of the CDR3 is 13 residues. The germline gives CDR1 SGHTA, CDR2 FQGNSA. With V trimmed by 5 bases and J by 3 bases, 3 bases remained unmatched. Written as DNA, the CDR3 is TGTGCCAGCAGCCGGACAGGGTACTACGAGCAGTACTTC. Protein: CASSRTGYYEQYF.

In its sample, this clonotype was seen a few times. V and J are TRBV25-1 and TRBJ2-5; D is uncertain. Germline CDR1 reads MGHDK; CDR2 reads SYGVNS. The CDR3 runs 13 residues. Trimming shortened V by 3 bases and J by 7 bases, and 12 bases separated the two germline ends. CDR3 in amino acids: CASSDGSARTQYF. CDR3 sequence (DNA): TGTGCCAGCAGTGATGGATCGGCCCGGACCCAGTACTTC.

This clonotype was seen repeatedly, ten times or more. This chain links TRBV6-5 with TRBJ1-2, with D possibly matching TRBD1 (6 bases). V was shortened by 0 bases and J by 1 base, with 12 bases between the two germline ends. In germline, CDR1 is MNHEY, CDR2 SVGAGI. This CDR3 is built from 16 residues. CDR3 in DNA: TGTGCCAGCAGTTACTCGGTGGCAGGGGTTAACTATGGCTACACCTTC. This translates into CASSYSVAGVNYGYTF.

The chain carries TRBV25-1 and TRBJ1-2; possible D gene TRBD1, 5 bases. V was shortened by 6 bases and J by 7 bases, with 12 bases between the two germline ends. Germline V gene sequence: CDR1 MGHDK, CDR2 SYGVNS. CDR3 length: 12 residues. The CDR3 DNA sequence: TGTGCCAGCAGGAACGGGGACGGTGGCTACACCTTC. Its protein is CASRNGDGGYTF.

This clonotype occurred many times. This chain joins TRBV7-3 and TRBJ2-1, with D uncertain. This CDR3 spans 13 amino acids. Germline-derived CDR1 and CDR2 are SGHTA and FQGTGA. The V end was cut by 3 bases, the J end by 5 bases, with 8 bases between. In nucleotides, the CDR3 is TGTGCCAGCAGCTTTGAAAGGGACAATGAGCAGTTCTTC. It is translated as CASSFERDNEQFF.

The chain recombines TRBV9 with TRBJ2-7; D is ambiguous. CDR1 is SGDLS and CDR2 is YYNGEE in the germline V gene. The CDR3 has 15 residues. With 3 bases removed from V and 2 bases from J, the gap between germline ends came to 15 bases. CDR3 nucleotide sequence: TGTGCCAGCAGCGCTGAAGGTGACTTTACCTACGAGCAGTACTTC. Translated: CASSAEGDFTYEQYF.

The V gene is TRBV27, the J gene TRBJ1-2; 9 bases are shared with TRBD1. V lost 6 bases, J lost 4 bases, and 9 bases stayed unmatched. CDR3 length: 15 residues. The germline CDR1 and CDR2 sequences are MNHEY and SMNVEV (reference sequence). DNA for the CDR3: TGTGCCAGCAGCCCGGACAGGGGACTTTTCTATGGCTACACCTTC. Protein: CASSPDRGLFYGYTF.

This clonotype appeared many times. This chain links TRBV5-1 with TRBJ2-2; 12 nucleotides line up with TRBD2. CDR3 size: 15 residues. V shed 5 bases and J 4 bases; nucleotides not matched to a gene: 3. Germline-derived CDR1 and CDR2 are SGHRS and YFSETQ. This CDR3 is CASSPGLAGTGELFF. The CDR3, as DNA: TGCGCCAGCAGTCCGGGACTAGCGGGCACCGGGGAGCTGTTTTTT.

This clonotype was seen repeatedly, ten times or more. The CDR3: CASSVGPGDEKLFF. CDR3 coding DNA: TGTGCCAGCAGCGTGGGACCTGGGGACGAAAAACTGTTTTTT. This chain joins TRBV5-5 and TRBJ1-4; D may be TRBD1 (5 bases). Trimming left V 4 bases short and J 8 bases short, with 15 bases between. CDR1 and CDR2 (germline): SGHKS, YYEKEE (reference sequence). The CDR3 totals 14 residues.

This clonotype has a count of ten or more. The gene calls are TRBV7-8 and TRBJ1-1; D remains ambiguous. This CDR3 is 13 amino acids long. V gave up 2 bases and J gave up 3 bases, with 7 bases separating them. Germline-derived CDR1 and CDR2 are SGHVS and FQNEAQ. The chain's CDR3 is CASSLQEDTEAFF. CDR3 DNA sequence: TGTGCCAGCAGCTTACAGGAGGACACTGAAGCTTTCTTT. The full variable domain, in which reference TRBV7-8 and TRBJ1-1 provide the parts outside the CDR3, is GAGVSQSPRYKVAKRGQDVALRCDPISGHVSLFWYQQALGQGPEFLTYFQNEAQLDKSGLPSDRFFAERPEGSVSTLKIQRTQQEDSAVYLCASSLQEDTEAFFGQGTRLTVV.

This clonotype came up a few times. This chain links TRBV18 with TRBJ2-5, with 8 nucleotides matching TRBD2. Germline CDR1 reads KGHSH; CDR2 reads LQKENI. This CDR3 is 13 amino acids long. J was trimmed by 4 bases and V by 3 bases; bases with no gene match: 1. This CDR3 reads CASSPAGGETQYF. The DNA for the CDR3 is TGTGCCAGCTCACCTGCGGGGGGAGAGACCCAGTACTTC. Complete variable domain (other parts from reference TRBV18 and TRBJ2-5): NAGVMQNPRHLVRRRGQEARLRCSPMKGHSHVYWYRQLPEEGLKFMVYLQKENIIDESGMPKERFSAEFPKEGPSILRIQQVVRGDSAAYFCASSPAGGETQYFGPGTRLLVL.

The rearrangement links TRBV5-4 to TRBJ2-3; possible D gene TRBD1, 5 bases. Germline assignment: CDR1 SGHNT and CDR2 YYREEE (reference sequence). There are 16 residues in the CDR3. The V and J ends lost 5 bases and 3 bases respectively, with 19 bases between them. CDR3 in DNA: TGTGCCAGCAGTCAGGGCGGTCCACGCGCTACAGATACGCAGTATTTT. This translates into CASSQGGPRATDTQYF.

This clonotype was counted between two and nine times. The chain employs TRBV14 and TRBJ1-2; D gene uncertain. Germline V gene lookup returns CDR1 SGHDN and CDR2 FVKESK. V shed 3 bases and J shed 1 base, with 18 bases lying between them. The CDR3 totals 17 residues. CDR3 sequence: CASSHPKEGRNNYGYTF. DNA of the CDR3: TGTGCCAGCAGCCACCCGAAGGAAGGCAGGAATAACTATGGCTACACCTTC.

The V and J genes are TRBV15 and TRBJ1-1; 10 bases align to TRBD1. Germline CDR1 and CDR2: LNHNV and YYDKDF (reference sequence). J gave up 1 base and V 0 bases, and 11 bases lay outside the gene matches. This CDR3 is built from 19 residues. CDR3 coding DNA: TGTGCCACCAGCAGAGATCGGGAGACAGGGGGCAGGAGGAACACTGAAGCTTTCTTT. This codes for CATSRDRETGGRRNTEAFF.

The chain employs TRBV10-3 and TRBJ2-3; 9 bases are a match to TRBD1. Germline trimming cut 3 bases from V and 2 bases from J; bases unmatched to any gene: 6. Germline V CDR1 and CDR2: ENHRY, SYGVKD. The CDR3 covers 16 residues. The CDR3 bases are TGTGCCATCAGTGAAACCGGGACAGGGTCCACAGATACGCAGTATTTT. Amino acids: CAISETGTGSTDTQYF.

This clonotype has a count of ten or more. The chain recombines TRBV4-1 with TRBJ1-3; D not certain. With 4 bases removed from V and 3 bases from J, the gap between germline ends came to 7 bases. The CDR3 is 13 amino acids. CDR1 MGHRA and CDR2 YSYEKL come from the germline V gene. The CDR3 coding sequence is TGCGCCAGCAGCCTAGCCCTTGGAAACACCATATATTTT. Protein: CASSLALGNTIYF.